The clone carrying this T cell receptor (beta chain) was recorded at least ten times. What it binds is unknown. V lost 5 bases, J lost 4 bases, and 10 bases stayed unmatched. The CDR3 length is 14 residues. The germline V gene has CDR1 DFQATT and CDR2 SNEGSKA (reference sequence). The TCR beta CDR3 regions underwent amplification from RNA transcripts. First-round RT-PCR with HTBI primers preceded a second-round multiplex PCR. TCRdb redid the calling of the multiplex PCR reads with MiXCR, one entry per CDR3 protein. The table has 500,000 to 800,000 distinct CDR3 sequences, under 50% seen once. The authors diagnosed from clinical symptoms, serum thyroxine, TRAb, thyroid ultrasound and orbital computed tomography. This entry comes from a study of Graves' ophthalmopathy and Graves' hyperthyroidism. At the level of the study: Peripheral blood sampling occurred at initial diagnosis, before any treatment.

Study-wide results and caveats: Among expanded thyroid clonotypes above 0.001 frequency, most also occurred in blood.

The chain uses TRBV20-1 and TRBJ1-2; 7 bases are a match to TRBD1. This receptor was taken from an adult man with Graves' ophthalmopathy. Sequencing was carried out using peripheral blood. This CDR3 reads CSAFPQQGFYGYTF. The CDR3 DNA follows: TGCAGTGCTTTCCCTCAACAGGGGTTCTATGGCTACACCTTC.